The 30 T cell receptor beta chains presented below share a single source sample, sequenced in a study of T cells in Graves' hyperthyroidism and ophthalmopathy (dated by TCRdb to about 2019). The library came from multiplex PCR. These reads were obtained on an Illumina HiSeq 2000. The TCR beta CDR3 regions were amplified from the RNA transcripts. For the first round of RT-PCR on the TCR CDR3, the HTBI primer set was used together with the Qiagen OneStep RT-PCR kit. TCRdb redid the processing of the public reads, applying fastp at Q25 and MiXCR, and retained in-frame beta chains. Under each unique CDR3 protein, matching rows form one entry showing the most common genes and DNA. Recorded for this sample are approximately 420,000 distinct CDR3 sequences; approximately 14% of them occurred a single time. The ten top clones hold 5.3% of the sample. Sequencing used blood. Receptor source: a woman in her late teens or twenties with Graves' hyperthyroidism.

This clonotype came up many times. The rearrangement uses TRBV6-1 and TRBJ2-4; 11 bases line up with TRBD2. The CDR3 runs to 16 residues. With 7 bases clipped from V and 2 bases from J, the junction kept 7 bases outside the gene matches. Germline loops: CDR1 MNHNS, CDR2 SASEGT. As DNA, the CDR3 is TGTGCCAGCACCCTAGCGGGAGGAGGAACCAAAAACATTCAGTACTTC. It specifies CASTLAGGGTKNIQYF.

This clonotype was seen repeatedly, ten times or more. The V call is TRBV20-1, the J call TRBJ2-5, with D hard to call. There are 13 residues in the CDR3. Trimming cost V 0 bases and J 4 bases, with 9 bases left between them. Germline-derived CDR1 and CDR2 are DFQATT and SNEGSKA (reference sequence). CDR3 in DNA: TGCAGTGCTAGAGAAAGTGGTAGAGAGACCCAGTACTTC. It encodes CSARESGRETQYF.

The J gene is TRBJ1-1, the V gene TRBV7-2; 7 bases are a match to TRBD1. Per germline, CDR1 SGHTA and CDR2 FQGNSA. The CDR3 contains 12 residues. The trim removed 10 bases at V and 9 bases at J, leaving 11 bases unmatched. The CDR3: CAITRDSGKAFF. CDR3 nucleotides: TGTGCCATCACCCGGGACAGCGGAAAAGCTTTCTTT.

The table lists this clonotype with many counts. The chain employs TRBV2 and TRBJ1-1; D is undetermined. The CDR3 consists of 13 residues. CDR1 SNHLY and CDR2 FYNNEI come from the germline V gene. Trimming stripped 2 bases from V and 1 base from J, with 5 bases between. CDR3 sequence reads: CASSESPNTEAFF. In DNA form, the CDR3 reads TGTGCCAGCAGTGAATCGCCGAACACTGAAGCTTTCTTT.

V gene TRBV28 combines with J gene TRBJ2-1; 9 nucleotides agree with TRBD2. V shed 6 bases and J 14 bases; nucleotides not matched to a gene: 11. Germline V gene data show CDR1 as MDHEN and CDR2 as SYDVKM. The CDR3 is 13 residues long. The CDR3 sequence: CASRELSGSPEFF. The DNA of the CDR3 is TGTGCCAGCAGGGAGCTTAGCGGGAGTCCGGAGTTCTTC.

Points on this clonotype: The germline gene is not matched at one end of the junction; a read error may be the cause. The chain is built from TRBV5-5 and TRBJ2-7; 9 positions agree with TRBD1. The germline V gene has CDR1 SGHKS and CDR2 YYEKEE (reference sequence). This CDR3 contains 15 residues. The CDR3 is CASGLGRQGAYEQYF. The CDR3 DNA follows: TGTGCCAGCGGCTTGGGGCGACAGGGGGCCTACGAGCAGTACTTC.

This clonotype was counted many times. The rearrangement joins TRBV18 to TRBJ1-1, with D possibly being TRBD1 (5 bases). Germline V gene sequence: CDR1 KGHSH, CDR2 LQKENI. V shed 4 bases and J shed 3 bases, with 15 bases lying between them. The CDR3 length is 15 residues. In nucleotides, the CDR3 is TGTGCCAGCTCACAAACAAGGTCGGGGGACACTGAAGCTTTCTTT. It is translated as CASSQTRSGDTEAFF.

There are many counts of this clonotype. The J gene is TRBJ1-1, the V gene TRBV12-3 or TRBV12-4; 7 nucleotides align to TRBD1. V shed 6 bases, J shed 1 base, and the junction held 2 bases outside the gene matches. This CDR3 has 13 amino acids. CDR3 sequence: CASSWDRNTEAFF. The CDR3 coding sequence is TGTGCCAGCAGCTGGGACAGGAACACTGAAGCTTTCTTT.

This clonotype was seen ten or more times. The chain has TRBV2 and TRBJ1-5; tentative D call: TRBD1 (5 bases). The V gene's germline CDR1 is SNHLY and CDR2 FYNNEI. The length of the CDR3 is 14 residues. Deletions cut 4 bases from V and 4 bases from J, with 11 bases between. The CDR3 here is CASSAPGSNQPQHF. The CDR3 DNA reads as TGTGCCAGCAGTGCCCCAGGGTCAAATCAGCCCCAGCATTTT.

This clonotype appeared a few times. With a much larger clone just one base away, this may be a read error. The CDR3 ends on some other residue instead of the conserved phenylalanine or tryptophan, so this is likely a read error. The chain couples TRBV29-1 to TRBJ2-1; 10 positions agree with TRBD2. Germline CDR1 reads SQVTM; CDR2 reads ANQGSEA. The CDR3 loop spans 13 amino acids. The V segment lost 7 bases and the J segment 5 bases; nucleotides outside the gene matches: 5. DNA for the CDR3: TGCAGCGCCACCGGGACTAGCGACAATGAGCAGTTCCTC. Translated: CSATGTSDNEQFL.

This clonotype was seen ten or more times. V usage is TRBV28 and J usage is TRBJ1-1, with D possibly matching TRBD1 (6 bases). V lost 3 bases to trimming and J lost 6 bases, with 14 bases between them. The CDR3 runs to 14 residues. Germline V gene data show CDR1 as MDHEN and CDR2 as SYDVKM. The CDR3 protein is CASSFKGEKPEAFF. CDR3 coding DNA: TGTGCCAGCAGTTTTAAGGGGGAGAAGCCTGAAGCTTTCTTT.

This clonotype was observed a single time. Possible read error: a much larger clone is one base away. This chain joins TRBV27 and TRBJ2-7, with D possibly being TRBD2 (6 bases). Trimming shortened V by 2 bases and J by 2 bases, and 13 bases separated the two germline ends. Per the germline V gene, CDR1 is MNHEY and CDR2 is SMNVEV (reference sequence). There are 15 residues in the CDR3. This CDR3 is CASSLRLARTYEQYF. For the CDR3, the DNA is TGTGCCAGCAGTTTAAGGCTAGCGAGAACCTACGAGCAGTACTTC.

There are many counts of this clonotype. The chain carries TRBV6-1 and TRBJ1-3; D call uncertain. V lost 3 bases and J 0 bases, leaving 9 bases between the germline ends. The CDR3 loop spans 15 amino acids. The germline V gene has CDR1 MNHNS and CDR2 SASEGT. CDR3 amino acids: CASSDTTRSGNTIYF. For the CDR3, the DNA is TGTGCCAGCAGTGATACAACCCGCTCTGGAAACACCATATATTTT.

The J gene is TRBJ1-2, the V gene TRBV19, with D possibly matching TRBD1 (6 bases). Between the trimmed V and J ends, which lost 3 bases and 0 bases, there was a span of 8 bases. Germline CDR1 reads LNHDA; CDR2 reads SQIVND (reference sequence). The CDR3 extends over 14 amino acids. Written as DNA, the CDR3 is TGTGCCAGTAGTATGGACAGAGCTAACTATGGCTACACCTTC. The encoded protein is CASSMDRANYGYTF.

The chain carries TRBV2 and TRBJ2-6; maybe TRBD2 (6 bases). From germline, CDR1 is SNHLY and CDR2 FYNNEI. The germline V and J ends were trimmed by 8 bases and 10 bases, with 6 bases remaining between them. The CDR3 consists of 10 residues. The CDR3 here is CASRENVLTF. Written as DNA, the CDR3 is TGTGCCAGCCGGGAGAACGTCCTGACTTTC.

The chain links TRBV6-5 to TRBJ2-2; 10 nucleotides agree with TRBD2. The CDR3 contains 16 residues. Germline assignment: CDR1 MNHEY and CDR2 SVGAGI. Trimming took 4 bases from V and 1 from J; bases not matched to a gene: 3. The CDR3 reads CASSFGLAENTGELFF. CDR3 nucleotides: TGTGCCAGCAGTTTCGGACTAGCGGAGAACACCGGGGAGCTGTTTTTT.

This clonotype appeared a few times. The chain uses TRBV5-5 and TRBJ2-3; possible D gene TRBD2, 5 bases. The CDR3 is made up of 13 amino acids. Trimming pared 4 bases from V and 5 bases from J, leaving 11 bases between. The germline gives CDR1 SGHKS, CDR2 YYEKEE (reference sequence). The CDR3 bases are TGTGCCAGCAGCCCGGGGAGCCGAGATACGCAGTATTTT. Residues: CASSPGSRDTQYF.

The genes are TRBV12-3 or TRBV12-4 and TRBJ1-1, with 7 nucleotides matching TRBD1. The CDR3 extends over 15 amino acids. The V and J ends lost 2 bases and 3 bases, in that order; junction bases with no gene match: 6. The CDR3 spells CASSLWAGGDTEAFF. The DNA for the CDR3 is TGTGCCAGCAGTTTATGGGCAGGGGGGGACACTGAAGCTTTCTTT.

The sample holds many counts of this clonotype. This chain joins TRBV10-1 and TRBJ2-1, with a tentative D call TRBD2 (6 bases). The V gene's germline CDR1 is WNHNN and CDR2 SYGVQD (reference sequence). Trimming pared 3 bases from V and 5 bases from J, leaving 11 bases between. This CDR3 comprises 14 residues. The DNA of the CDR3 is TGCGCCAGCAGTGAAACTAGGAGGGACAATGAGCAGTTCTTC. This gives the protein CASSETRRDNEQFF.

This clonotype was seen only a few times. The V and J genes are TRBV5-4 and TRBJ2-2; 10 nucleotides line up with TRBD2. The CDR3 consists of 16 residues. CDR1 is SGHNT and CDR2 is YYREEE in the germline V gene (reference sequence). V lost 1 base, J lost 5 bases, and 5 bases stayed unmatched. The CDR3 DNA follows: TGTGCCAGCAGCTTGTTACTAGCGGGACAGACCGGGGAGCTGTTTTTT. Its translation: CASSLLLAGQTGELFF.

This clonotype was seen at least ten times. CDR3 bases: TGTGCCAGCGGGGGACAAACCTATAATTCACCCCTCCACTTT. Residues: CASGGQTYNSPLHF. The chain couples TRBV2 to TRBJ1-6, with D possibly TRBD1 on 6 matching bases. Germline values: CDR1 SNHLY, CDR2 FYNNEI. The CDR3 is made up of 14 amino acids. V lost 8 bases, J lost 2 bases, and 10 bases lay in between. Combining the CDR3 with reference TRBV2 and TRBJ1-6 gives the whole variable domain EPEVTQTPSHQVTQMGQEVILRCVPISNHLYFYWYRQILGQKVEFLVSFYNNEISEKSEIFDDQFSVERPDGSNFTLKIRSTKLEDSAMYFCASGGQTYNSPLHFGNGTRLTVT.

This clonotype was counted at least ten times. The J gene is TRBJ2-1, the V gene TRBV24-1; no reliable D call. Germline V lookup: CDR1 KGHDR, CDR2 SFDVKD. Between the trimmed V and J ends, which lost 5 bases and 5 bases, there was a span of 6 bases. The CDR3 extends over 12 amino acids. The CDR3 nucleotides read TGTGCCACCAGTGTGAAGCACAATGAGCAGTTCTTC. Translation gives CATSVKHNEQFF.

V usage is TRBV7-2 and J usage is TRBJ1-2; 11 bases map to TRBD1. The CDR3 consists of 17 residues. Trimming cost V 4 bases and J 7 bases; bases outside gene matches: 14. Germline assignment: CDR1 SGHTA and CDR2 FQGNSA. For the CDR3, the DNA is TGTGCCAGCAGCTCGAGCTCTTGGACAGGGGGCGGGGGTGGCTACACCTTC. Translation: CASSSSSWTGGGGGYTF.

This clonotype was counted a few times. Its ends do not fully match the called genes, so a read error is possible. The CDR3 loop reads CASSYLQGELFF. The CDR3 nucleotides read TGTGCCAGCAGTTATCTACAGGGGGAACTGTTTTTT. The rearrangement links TRBV6-1 to TRBJ2-2; 8 bases map to TRBD1. Germline CDR1 and CDR2: MNHNS and SASEGT. CDR3 length: 12 residues.

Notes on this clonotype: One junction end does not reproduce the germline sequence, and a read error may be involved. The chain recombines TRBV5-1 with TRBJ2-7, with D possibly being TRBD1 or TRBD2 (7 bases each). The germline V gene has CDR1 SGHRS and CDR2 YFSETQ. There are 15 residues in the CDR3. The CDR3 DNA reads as TGTGCCAGCAGCCCTTCGGGGGGACAGAGATACGAGCAGTACTTC. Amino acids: CASSPSGGQRYEQYF. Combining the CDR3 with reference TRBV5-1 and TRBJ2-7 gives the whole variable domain KAGVTQTPRYLIKTRGQQVTLSCSPISGHRSVSWYQQTPGQGLQFLFEYFSETQRNKGNFPGRFSGRQFSNSRSEMNVSTLELGDSALYLCASSPSGGQRYEQYFGPGTRLTVT.

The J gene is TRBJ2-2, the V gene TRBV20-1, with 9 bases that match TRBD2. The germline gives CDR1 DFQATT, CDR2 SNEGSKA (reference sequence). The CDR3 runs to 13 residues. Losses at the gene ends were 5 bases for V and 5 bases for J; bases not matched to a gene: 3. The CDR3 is CSAWLAGTGELFF. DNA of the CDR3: TGCAGTGCTTGGCTAGCGGGAACCGGGGAGCTGTTTTTT.

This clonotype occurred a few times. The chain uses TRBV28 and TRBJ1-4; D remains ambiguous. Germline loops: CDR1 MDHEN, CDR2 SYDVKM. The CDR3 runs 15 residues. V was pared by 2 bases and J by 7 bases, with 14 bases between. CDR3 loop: CASSLVGTVGEKLFF. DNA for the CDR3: TGTGCCAGCAGTTTAGTGGGCACCGTTGGTGAAAAACTGTTTTTT.

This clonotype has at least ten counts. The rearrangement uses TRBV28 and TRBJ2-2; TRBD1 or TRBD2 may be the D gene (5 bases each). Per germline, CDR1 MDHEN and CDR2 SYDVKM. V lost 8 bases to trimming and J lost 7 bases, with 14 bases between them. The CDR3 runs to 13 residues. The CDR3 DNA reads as TGTGCCAGCCCTAGCTCTGACAGCGGGGAGCTGTTTTTT. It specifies CASPSSDSGELFF.

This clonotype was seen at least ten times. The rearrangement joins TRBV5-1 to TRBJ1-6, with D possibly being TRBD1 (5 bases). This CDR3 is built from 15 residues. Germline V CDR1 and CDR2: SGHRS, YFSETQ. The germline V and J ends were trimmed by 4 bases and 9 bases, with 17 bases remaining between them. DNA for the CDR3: TGCGCCAGCAGCCTCGGGGGGGATAGCGGTTCACCCCTCCACTTT. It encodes CASSLGGDSGSPLHF.

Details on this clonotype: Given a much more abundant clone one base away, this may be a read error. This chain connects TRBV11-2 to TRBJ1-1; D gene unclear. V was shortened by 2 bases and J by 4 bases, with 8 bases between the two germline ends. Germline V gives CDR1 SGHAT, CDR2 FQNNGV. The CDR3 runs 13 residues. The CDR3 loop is CASSLCAGTEAFF. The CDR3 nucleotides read TGTGCCAGCAGCTTATGTGCGGGCACTGAAGCTTTCTTT.